The 12 T cell receptor beta chains listed next were all sequenced from one sample in a study of PD-1 blockade in mismatch repair-deficient tumors. Repertoires were generated with immunoSEQ multiplex PCR, while TCRdb's copy carries only in-frame clones and drops some. The table lists 35,000 to 40,000 clones, more than 75% of them singletons. The sequencing used peripheral blood, collected 4 weeks after starting pembrolizumab. All receptors come from an adult with mismatch repair-deficient cancer.

This chain connects TRBV6-6 to TRBJ2-7, with D possibly being TRBD2 (5 bases). Germline loops: CDR1 MNHNY, CDR2 SVGAGI (reference sequence). With 7 bases removed from V and 7 bases from J, the gap between germline ends came to 20 bases. The CDR3 loop spans 14 amino acids. The CDR3 spells CASTPRLGVREQYF. CDR3 in DNA: TGTGCCAGCACCCCTAGATTGGGAGTAAGGGAGCAGTACTTC.

The V call is TRBV11-2, the J call TRBJ1-1; D unresolved. Germline lookup yields CDR1 SGHAT and CDR2 FQNNGV. The CDR3 is 14 amino acids. V was clipped by 4 bases and J by 6 bases, with 15 bases between them. In DNA form, the CDR3 reads TGTGCCAGCAGCTCTCCCCCTTGGACTGCTGAAGCTTTCTTT. This sequence encodes CASSSPPWTAEAFF.

This clone was detected only a few times. The rearrangement joins TRBV12-5 to TRBJ2-2, with 14 bases fitting TRBD2. The CDR3 totals 18 residues. V dropped 0 bases and J dropped 7; count of bases not matched to a gene: 7. Germline lookup yields CDR1 LGHNT and CDR2 FRNRAP. The CDR3 loop is CASGLVRGLAGVGGELFF. CDR3 in DNA: TGTGCTAGTGGTTTGGTACGGGGACTAGCGGGAGTAGGCGGGGAGCTGTTTTTT.

CDR3 amino acids: CASDSPGLAGGPGNEQFF. DNA of the CDR3: TGTGCCAGTGACAGTCCGGGACTAGCGGGAGGGCCGGGGAATGAGCAGTTCTTC. The chain uses TRBV19 and TRBJ2-1; 16 positions agree with TRBD2. This CDR3 is built from 18 residues. V gave up 8 bases and J gave up 7 bases; unmatched junction bases: 14. Germline CDR1 LNHDA, CDR2 SQIVND (reference sequence).

For this clone: Other DNA sequences within the sample encode an identical CDR3. The chain recombines TRBV10-3 with TRBJ2-7; 8 nucleotides agree with TRBD2. The V segment lost 2 bases and the J segment 5 bases; nucleotides outside the gene matches: 5. The CDR3 loop spans 14 amino acids. Germline-derived CDR1 and CDR2 are ENHRY and SYGVKD. DNA for the CDR3: TGTGCCATCAGTGAGCGGGGGGGAGGCGACGAGCAGTACTTC. Translated: CAISERGGGDEQYF.

V usage is TRBV9 and J usage is TRBJ2-2, with D tentatively TRBD2 (6 bases). The CDR3 sequence is 15 residues long. Per germline, CDR1 SGDLS and CDR2 YYNGEE. Between the trimmed V and J ends, which lost 3 bases and 4 bases, there was a span of 13 bases. CDR3 sequence: CASSGSGSITGELFF. The CDR3 DNA sequence: TGTGCCAGCAGCGGTAGCGGAAGTATCACCGGGGAGCTGTTTTTT.

This chain uses TRBV5-5 with TRBJ2-7; TRBD2 agrees at 8 bases. V lost 4 bases and J lost 6; bases outside the gene matches: 9. The CDR3 is 14 amino acids. Germline V gene data show CDR1 as SGHKS and CDR2 as YYEKEE (reference sequence). The CDR3 region is CASSPGLARSEQYF. For the CDR3, the DNA is TGTGCCAGCAGCCCTGGACTAGCCCGATCCGAGCAGTACTTC.

The chain employs TRBV30 and TRBJ2-5; D is perhaps TRBD2 (6 bases). CDR1 is GTSNPN, CDR2 SVGIG, per germline (reference sequence). The V gene lost 2 bases and the J gene lost 3 bases, with 19 bases spanning the gap. The CDR3 contains 16 residues. The chain's CDR3 is CAWSTSRTGTEETQYF. For the CDR3, the DNA is TGTGCCTGGAGTACTAGCCGAACCGGGACTGAAGAGACCCAGTACTTC.

The count of this clone is one. The CDR3 DNA reads as TGTGCCAGCAGCGTGGGACTAGCGTGGATCGGGGAGCTGTTTTTT. Translation: CASSVGLAWIGELFF. The chain carries TRBV9 and TRBJ2-2; 10 bases line up with TRBD2. Germline values: CDR1 SGDLS, CDR2 YYNGEE. V lost 2 bases and J lost 7; bases outside the gene matches: 5. CDR3 length: 15 residues.

This clone turned up a few times. CDR3 coding DNA: TGTGCCAGCACGCCGATAGCGGGAGGAATCAATGAGCAGTTCTTC. Its translation: CASTPIAGGINEQFF. The J gene is TRBJ2-1, the V gene TRBV28; TRBD2 matches at 10 bases. V lost 7 bases to trimming and J lost 6 bases; unmatched junction nucleotides: 9. The CDR3 runs 15 residues. Germline CDR1 is MDHEN and CDR2 is SYDVKM.

The chain has TRBV7-2 and TRBJ2-1; the match to TRBD2 covers 9 bases. Germline V CDR1 and CDR2: SGHTA, FQGNSA. The CDR3 length is 16 residues. Trimming cost V 5 bases and J 4 bases; bases outside gene matches: 9. For the CDR3, the DNA is TGTGCCAGCAGCCCAGAAGCGGGAGGTACGTACAATGAGCAGTTCTTC. Protein product: CASSPEAGGTYNEQFF.

This clone was counted a few times. Here the CDR3 DNA reads TGTGCCATCACTACTAGCGGGAGTCCCTACGAGCAGTACTTC. It encodes CAITTSGSPYEQYF. The chain combines TRBV10-3 with TRBJ2-7, with TRBD2 matching over 11 bases. The V gene end was trimmed by 7 bases and the J gene end by 2 bases; junction bases not matched to a gene: 4. CDR1 is ENHRY and CDR2 is SYGVKD in the germline V gene. The CDR3 runs 14 residues.